The present entry profiles one T cell receptor beta chain with its context. Its antigen remains unidentified. This record belongs to a study of cytotoxic CD8 clonotypes in ibrutinib-treated CLL. Study as a whole: Sample averages reached hundreds of thousands of productive templates and tens of thousands of productive rearrangements. Broader study findings: Under therapy, public clonotypes either contracted or stayed stable, and they were uncommon.

Roughly 2 micrograms of genomic DNA from cryopreserved PBMCs went into TCR beta libraries. Using immunoSEQ multiplex PCR, the repertoire was profiled, and TCRdb retains in-frame clones only, with some absent. The data show about 49,000 clones, around 53% seen once. V dropped 7 bases and J dropped 2 bases, with 9 bases sitting between them. The CDR3 is 13 residues long. CDR1 LNHDA and CDR2 SQIVND come from the germline V gene (reference sequence). The chain uses TRBV19 and TRBJ2-1; D gene unclear. This TCR derives from a human donor with chronic lymphocytic leukemia. The starting material was PBMCs, obtained after 12 months of ibrutinib treatment. The CDR3 region is CASKNQTYNEQFF. Here the CDR3 DNA reads TGTGCCAGTAAAAATCAGACCTACAATGAGCAGTTCTTC.